These 28 T cell receptor beta chains were all obtained from the same sample, sequenced in a study of blood T cell repertoires in COVID-19. Profiled with immunoSEQ multiplex PCR; TCRdb holds only in-frame clones, not every one. The table has 180,000 or so clones, roughly 89% seen once. Sequenced sample: peripheral blood. The receptor set was obtained from a man aged 18 to 29 with active or convalescent COVID-19.

The chain has TRBV28 and TRBJ1-2; the match to TRBD1 covers 10 bases. V lost 4 bases to trimming and J lost 6 bases; unmatched junction nucleotides: 11. The CDR3 length is 16 residues. The V gene's germline CDR1 is MDHEN and CDR2 SYDVKM. The CDR3 here is CASSYYFDRGQDGYTF. The CDR3 coding sequence is TGTGCCAGCAGTTATTACTTCGACAGGGGGCAGGATGGCTACACCTTC.

The chain links TRBV7-2 to TRBJ2-3; 7 bases line up with TRBD1. In germline, CDR1 is SGHTA, CDR2 FQGNSA. V was pared by 1 base and J by 3 bases, with 7 bases of the junction left unmatched. The CDR3 extends over 16 amino acids. In DNA form, the CDR3 reads TGTGCCAGCAGCTTAGTGGACAGGTACCATACAGATACGCAGTATTTT. Its protein is CASSLVDRYHTDTQYF.

V gene TRBV5-1 combines with J gene TRBJ1-3, with a possible D match to TRBD1 (5 bases). Germline V gene lookup returns CDR1 SGHRS and CDR2 YFSETQ. This CDR3 is built from 15 residues. The V end lost 4 bases, the J end lost 0 bases, and 11 bases lay between the germline ends. Written as DNA, the CDR3 is TGCGCCAGCAGCGTAACGGGGGACTCTGGAAACACCATATATTTT. This translates into CASSVTGDSGNTIYF.

This sequence joins TRBV9 and TRBJ2-1; 9 nucleotides align to TRBD2. Germline trimming cut 3 bases from V and 5 bases from J; bases unmatched to any gene: 9. CDR3 length equals 16 residues. CDR1 is SGDLS, CDR2 YYNGEE, per germline. The CDR3 loop is CASSDRSSGRHNEQFF. CDR3 nucleotide sequence: TGTGCCAGCAGCGACCGGAGTAGCGGGAGACACAATGAGCAGTTCTTC.

The rearrangement links TRBV6-6 to TRBJ2-1; 12 bases line up with TRBD2. After removal of 2 bases from V and 4 bases from J, the junction contained 3 bases not matched to a gene. Germline V gives CDR1 MNHNY, CDR2 SVGAGI (reference sequence). CDR3 size: 16 residues. The CDR3 loop is CASSYLAGGGYNEQFF. Written as DNA, the CDR3 is TGTGCCAGCAGTTACCTAGCGGGGGGGGGTTACAATGAGCAGTTCTTC.

This rearrangement joins TRBV28 to TRBJ1-5, with D possibly matching TRBD1 (5 bases). V was shortened by 8 bases and J by 0 bases, with 23 bases between the two germline ends. There are 18 residues in the CDR3. Germline lookup yields CDR1 MDHEN and CDR2 SYDVKM. CDR3 sequence (DNA): TGTGCCAGCGTGCCCGCCCCAGGGAAGCTTACTAGCAATCAGCCCCAGCATTTT. Translated: CASVPAPGKLTSNQPQHF. The full variable domain, completed using reference TRBV28 and TRBJ1-5, is DVKVTQSSRYLVKRTGEKVFLECVQDMDHENMFWYRQDPGLGLRLIYFSYDVKMKEKGDIPEGYSVSREKKERFSLILESASTNQTSMYLCASVPAPGKLTSNQPQHFGDGTRLSIL.

This rearrangement joins TRBV6-5 to TRBJ2-2, with D perhaps matching TRBD1 (5 bases). CDR1 and CDR2 from the germline V gene are MNHEY and SVGAGI. The CDR3 is made up of 13 amino acids. Trimming removed 6 bases from V and 7 bases from J, with 12 bases in between. CDR3 sequence (DNA): TGTGCCAGCAGGGTCAGGCAGGGCGGGGAGCTGTTTTTT. This codes for CASRVRQGGELFF.

V and J are TRBV28 and TRBJ2-1, with 8 bases fitting TRBD1. The CDR3 runs 14 residues. V dropped 7 bases and J dropped 8; count of bases not matched to a gene: 10. Germline loops: CDR1 MDHEN, CDR2 SYDVKM. The CDR3 region is CASMSGGVRYEQFF. In DNA, the CDR3 is TGTGCCAGCATGTCAGGGGGCGTTCGTTATGAGCAGTTCTTC. The variable domain in full, with the rest retrieved from reference TRBV28 and TRBJ2-1, is DVKVTQSSRYLVKRTGEKVFLECVQDMDHENMFWYRQDPGLGLRLIYFSYDVKMKEKGDIPEGYSVSREKKERFSLILESASTNQTSMYLCASMSGGVRYEQFFGPGTRLTVL.

The CDR3 sequence is CASSHGGAEAFF. The DNA for the CDR3 is TGTGCCAGCAGCCACGGGGGGGCTGAAGCTTTCTTT. The chain joins TRBV6-6 to TRBJ1-1, with a weak D call TRBD1 (5 bases). Deletions cut 6 bases from V and 6 bases from J, with 11 bases between. The CDR3 consists of 12 residues. Germline lookup yields CDR1 MNHNY and CDR2 SVGAGI (reference sequence).

The J gene is TRBJ1-2, the V gene TRBV6-2 or TRBV6-3; D not resolved. CDR1 is MNHEY and CDR2 is SVGEGT in the germline V gene. The V and J ends lost 1 base and 1 base respectively, with 10 bases between them. CDR3 size: 15 residues. The CDR3 coding sequence is TGTGCCAGCAGTTACTACGATCGAGTTAACTATGGCTACACCTTC. As protein: CASSYYDRVNYGYTF.

The V call is TRBV6-1, the J call TRBJ2-5, with D possibly TRBD1 on 6 matching bases. Germline V gene sequence: CDR1 MNHNS, CDR2 SASEGT. This CDR3 comprises 17 residues. Trimming pared 4 bases from V and 7 bases from J, leaving 25 bases between. The CDR3 region is CASSVDRTTSTIGTQYF. In nucleotides, the CDR3 is TGTGCCAGCAGTGTAGACAGGACAACTTCTACAATAGGGACCCAGTACTTC.

This chain joins TRBV6-4 and TRBJ2-1; 10 nucleotides line up with TRBD1. Germline loops: CDR1 MRHNA, CDR2 SNTAGT. V gave up 6 bases and J gave up 8 bases; unmatched junction bases: 4. CDR3 length equals 13 residues. In nucleotides, the CDR3 is TGTGCCAGCAGCCTGACAGGGGGCTATGAGCAGTTCTTC. As protein: CASSLTGGYEQFF.

Only one count was recorded for this clone. This CDR3 reads CASSPWTSGYNEQFF. For the CDR3, the DNA is TGTGCCAGCAGCCCTTGGACTAGCGGCTACAATGAGCAGTTCTTC. The chain is built from TRBV7-2 and TRBJ2-1, with 10 bases fitting TRBD2. This CDR3 spans 15 amino acids. The ends lost 5 bases at V and 3 bases at J; junction bases unmatched: 4. The germline V gene has CDR1 SGHTA and CDR2 FQGNSA.

This clone is a singleton in its sample. The chain carries TRBV21-1 and TRBJ2-7; the table gives TRBD1 as D, unverified against the DNA. TRBV21-1 is a known pseudogene. CDR3 length: 15 residues. CDR3 DNA: TGTGCCAGCACCAGGTGGCGTCCTGCCTTCGGCGAGCAGTACTTC. It yields the protein CASTRWRPAFGEQYF.

This clone showed up just a few times. This CDR3 reads CSVEEREIEQFF. CDR3 bases: TGCAGCGTTGAGGAGCGGGAAATTGAGCAGTTCTTC. The chain recombines TRBV29-1 with TRBJ2-1; TRBD2 matches 7 bases. V gave up 3 bases and J gave up 9 bases; unmatched junction bases: 5. Germline-derived CDR1 and CDR2 are SQVTM and ANQGSEA. The CDR3 consists of 12 residues.

The chain carries TRBV29-1 and TRBJ2-7; 9 bases agree with TRBD1. V shed 7 bases, J shed 4 bases, and the junction held 11 bases outside the gene matches. Germline assignment: CDR1 SQVTM and CDR2 ANQGSEA. The CDR3 contains 14 residues. The CDR3 DNA follows: TGCAGCGCCGGACCCGGGGACAGGGATTACGAGCAGTACTTC. This translates into CSAGPGDRDYEQYF.

Here the CDR3 DNA reads TGTGCCAGTAGTATCGGCGGCAGGGATGGCTACACCTTC. Its protein is CASSIGGRDGYTF. V gene TRBV19 combines with J gene TRBJ1-2; D perhaps matches TRBD1 (5 bases). Germline V gene data show CDR1 as LNHDA and CDR2 as SQIVND (reference sequence). V shed 3 bases and J shed 6 bases, with 11 bases lying between them. The CDR3 sequence is 13 residues long.

This chain joins TRBV19 and TRBJ2-2; 8 bases are shared with TRBD1. The J segment lost 7 bases and the V segment lost 6 bases, leaving 10 bases of the junction unmatched. There are 15 residues in the CDR3. Germline lookup yields CDR1 LNHDA and CDR2 SQIVND (reference sequence). CDR3 in DNA: TGTGCCAGTAGCCTATCGACAGGGGCGGGCGGGGAGCTGTTTTTT. Its protein is CASSLSTGAGGELFF.

The V call is TRBV5-5, the J call TRBJ1-2; TRBD1 matches 12 bases. The germline CDR1 and CDR2 sequences are SGHKS and YYEKEE (reference sequence). CDR3 length equals 17 residues. Unmatched junction bases numbered 11, after V lost 4 bases and J lost 4 bases. The CDR3 nucleotides are TGTGCCAGCAGCGCAACCCGGGACAGGGGGCTGAGCTATGGCTACACCTTC. Its translation is CASSATRDRGLSYGYTF.

This clone appeared a single time. The chain carries TRBV19 and TRBJ2-7; D gene uncertain. This CDR3 region has 16 residues. Germline V gene data show CDR1 as LNHDA and CDR2 as SQIVND (reference sequence). The V end was cut by 5 bases, the J end by 3 bases, with 20 bases between. The CDR3, as DNA: TGTGCCAGTAGTCCGCCAAGAGGCACAATACTCTACGAGCAGTACGTC. Its protein product is CASSPPRGTILYEQYV.

The CDR3 loop reads CASSYLGSSYEQYV. The CDR3 bases are TGTGCCAGCAGCTACTTAGGGAGCTCCTACGAGCAGTACGTC. The genes are TRBV5-4 and TRBJ2-7, with a tentative D call TRBD2 (5 bases). The CDR3 has 14 amino acids. Germline V gene lookup returns CDR1 SGHNT and CDR2 YYREEE (reference sequence). The ends were cut back, 3 bases at V and 0 bases at J, with 10 bases in the middle.

The gene calls are TRBV28 and TRBJ1-6; the D gene is possibly TRBD1 (6 bases). The CDR3 runs to 15 residues. Looked up from germline, CDR1 is MDHEN and CDR2 is SYDVKM. The ends were cut back, 3 bases at V and 10 bases at J, with 16 bases in the middle. CDR3 sequence reads: CASSFVSRGQSPLHF. The CDR3 nucleotides read TGTGCCAGCAGTTTTGTTAGCAGGGGACAATCACCCCTCCACTTT.

This chain links TRBV25-1 with TRBJ2-7; the D gene is possibly TRBD1 (6 bases). Trimming took 6 bases from V and 6 from J, leaving 21 bases between them. The CDR3 contains 15 residues. The germline V gene has CDR1 MGHDK and CDR2 SYGVNS. The CDR3 DNA follows: TGTGCCAGCAGCTCGTCAAAATCAGGGGCTGGCGAGCAGTACGTC. It specifies CASSSSKSGAGEQYV.

The rearrangement uses TRBV5-1 and TRBJ2-3; maybe TRBD2 (5 bases). The CDR3 covers 14 residues. V was trimmed by 4 bases and J by 3 bases, leaving 12 bases between them. Germline lookup yields CDR1 SGHRS and CDR2 YFSETQ. For the CDR3, the DNA is TGCGCCAGCAGCCCGACCCGAGGGACAGATACGCAGTATTTT. Its protein product is CASSPTRGTDTQYF.

The DNA of the CDR3 is TGCGCCAGCAGCCAAGATGCGGGATCACCCCTCCACTTT. Translating gives CASSQDAGSPLHF. The rearrangement uses TRBV4-1 and TRBJ1-6; no reliable D call. The CDR3 contains 13 residues. Germline assignment: CDR1 MGHRA and CDR2 YSYEKL. The ends were cut back, 0 bases at V and 10 bases at J, with 7 bases in the middle.

The rearrangement uses TRBV24-1 and TRBJ2-7; 7 bases are a match to TRBD1. CDR1 KGHDR and CDR2 SFDVKD come from the germline V gene. The CDR3 is made up of 14 amino acids. V was clipped by 4 bases and J by 1 base; unmatched bases: 3. CDR3 residues: CATSESDRSYEQYF. The CDR3 bases are TGTGCCACCAGTGAATCGGACAGGTCCTACGAGCAGTACTTC.

The J gene is TRBJ2-1, the V gene TRBV6-4; the D gene is possibly TRBD2 (6 bases). Germline lookup yields CDR1 MRHNA and CDR2 SNTAGT. Trimming took off 5 bases at V and 5 bases at J, with 13 bases between the two ends. The CDR3 covers 14 residues. The CDR3 DNA is TGTGCCAGCAGTTCCGGGACTGGGCACAATGAGCAGTTCTTC. This codes for CASSSGTGHNEQFF.

V gene TRBV11-3 combines with J gene TRBJ2-1; 8 bases align to TRBD2. The CDR3 is made up of 18 amino acids. With 4 bases clipped from V and 2 bases from J, the junction kept 13 bases outside the gene matches. CDR1 SGHNT and CDR2 YENEEA come from the germline V gene. The CDR3 nucleotides read TGTGCCAGCAGCTCCTACCCCCGGTTAGCGGGACCCTACAATGAGCAGTTCTTC. As protein: CASSSYPRLAGPYNEQFF.